These 28 T cell receptor beta chains came from one sample sequenced in a study of cytomegalovirus exposure and HLA in healthy donors. Use of 60 Vbeta and 13 Jbeta primers characterized the PCR. Measured with immunoSEQ multiplex PCR; TCRdb has only the in-frame clones, and not every one. The data contain 200,000 to 250,000 clones, 65% to 85% of them singletons. Material for sequencing was PBMCs. These receptor sequences come from a young woman in good health and CMV-seronegative.

This clone showed up just once. This rearrangement joins TRBV28 to TRBJ1-2; possible D gene TRBD1, 5 bases. Germline lookup yields CDR1 MDHEN and CDR2 SYDVKM. This CDR3 has 13 amino acids. V lost 6 bases and J 5 bases, leaving 13 bases between the germline ends. The CDR3 coding sequence is TGTGCCAGCAGCCCTCAGGGTCGGTATGGCTACACCTTC. Translated, it gives CASSPQGRYGYTF.

This rearrangement joins TRBV6-5 to TRBJ1-5; D gene uncertain. V was pared by 2 bases and J by 0 bases, with 5 bases between. Germline loops: CDR1 MNHEY, CDR2 SVGAGI. The CDR3 runs to 14 residues. The DNA of the CDR3 is TGTGCCAGCAGTTACCGCGGTAGCAATCAGCCCCAGCATTTT. Translated, it gives CASSYRGSNQPQHF.

CDR3 loop: CASSWTGGPEQYF. The CDR3 nucleotides are TGCGCCAGCAGTTGGACAGGGGGTCCCGAGCAGTACTTC. The rearrangement joins TRBV10-1 to TRBJ2-7; 10 bases map to TRBD1. Germline-derived CDR1 and CDR2 are WNHNN and SYGVQD (reference sequence). Trimming took 5 bases from V and 6 from J; bases not matched to a gene: 4. This CDR3 region has 13 residues.

This clone has more than one count but fewer than ten. The chain couples TRBV10-1 to TRBJ1-5; 8 nucleotides match TRBD1. Germline V gene lookup returns CDR1 WNHNN and CDR2 SYGVQD (reference sequence). CDR3 length equals 15 residues. With 4 bases clipped from V and 0 bases from J, the junction kept 2 bases outside the gene matches. The CDR3 DNA sequence: TGCGCCAGCAGTGCGGACAGGGATAGCAATCAGCCCCAGCATTTT. Its protein is CASSADRDSNQPQHF.

The J gene is TRBJ2-3, the V gene TRBV29-1, with 15 positions matching TRBD2. V shed 1 base, J shed 5 bases, and the junction held 1 base outside the gene matches. This CDR3 region has 15 residues. Germline V CDR1 and CDR2: SQVTM, ANQGSEA. CDR3 in amino acids: CSVEGTSGGVDTQYF. The DNA of the CDR3 is TGCAGCGTTGAAGGGACTAGCGGGGGGGTAGATACGCAGTATTTT.

The chain is built from TRBV28 and TRBJ1-1; no firm D call. V shed 10 bases and J shed 1 base, with 13 bases lying between them. This CDR3 spans 13 amino acids. CDR1 MDHEN and CDR2 SYDVKM come from the germline V gene. As DNA, the CDR3 is TGTGCCACCAGAAGGAGGACGAACACTGAAGCTTTCTTT. This encodes CATRRRTNTEAFF.

This clone was detected only once. The chain joins TRBV5-1 to TRBJ1-4; no clear D gene. The CDR3 is 16 residues long. The V and J ends lost 1 base and 0 bases respectively, with 10 bases between them. The germline V gene encodes CDR1 SGHRS and CDR2 YFSETQ. The CDR3 here is CASSLSLTPTNEKLFF. For the CDR3, the DNA is TGCGCCAGCAGCTTGAGCCTCACTCCAACTAATGAAAAACTGTTTTTT.

The J gene is TRBJ1-3, the V gene TRBV7-2; the D is unclear. V dropped 2 bases and J dropped 0 bases, with 8 bases sitting between them. The CDR3 runs 15 residues. Germline V gene lookup returns CDR1 SGHTA and CDR2 FQGNSA. In DNA form, the CDR3 reads TGTGCCAGCAGCTTATCAGCGGGCTCTGGAAACACCATATATTTT. Amino acid sequence: CASSLSAGSGNTIYF.

This clone was seen just once. This chain uses TRBV4-1 with TRBJ2-7; 7 nucleotides match TRBD2. Trimming removed 3 bases from V and 5 bases from J; junction bases left unmatched: 4. Germline loops: CDR1 MGHRA, CDR2 YSYEKL. The CDR3 contains 13 residues. The chain's CDR3 is CASSHPGRDEQYF. CDR3 sequence (DNA): TGCGCCAGCAGCCACCCAGGGAGGGACGAGCAGTACTTC.

V gene TRBV18 combines with J gene TRBJ1-1, with D possibly TRBD1 on 5 matching bases. The CDR3 has 14 amino acids. The V gene lost 5 bases and the J gene lost 3 bases, with 13 bases spanning the gap. CDR1 and CDR2 (germline): KGHSH, LQKENI. The CDR3 bases are TGTGCCAGCTCAAATTTAGGGGAGGACACTGAAGCTTTCTTT. It yields the protein CASSNLGEDTEAFF. The whole variable domain, remainder taken from reference TRBV18 and TRBJ1-1, is NAGVMQNPRHLVRRRGQEARLRCSPMKGHSHVYWYRQLPEEGLKFMVYLQKENIIDESGMPKERFSAEFPKEGPSILRIQQVVRGDSAAYFCASSNLGEDTEAFFGQGTRLTVV.

J is TRBJ2-7 and V is TRBV2; 7 bases line up with TRBD1. This CDR3 is built from 14 residues. V gave up 8 bases and J gave up 3 bases; unmatched junction bases: 10. Germline V lookup: CDR1 SNHLY, CDR2 FYNNEI. Written as DNA, the CDR3 is TGTGCCAGCGCCTCGACAGGGCCTGACTACGAGCAGTACTTC. Translating it yields CASASTGPDYEQYF.

This clone showed up just a few times. The chain carries TRBV6-1 and TRBJ2-1; 8 nucleotides align to TRBD2. In germline, CDR1 is MNHNS, CDR2 SASEGT. V shed 4 bases and J 7 bases; nucleotides not matched to a gene: 12. The CDR3 runs 16 residues. The CDR3 reads CASSGPAGTRGNEQFF. CDR3 nucleotides: TGTGCCAGCAGTGGACCCGCAGGGACTAGGGGGAATGAGCAGTTCTTC.

This clone was observed a few times. The genes are TRBV6-6 and TRBJ1-2; perhaps TRBD1 as D (5 bases). Germline V gives CDR1 MNHNY, CDR2 SVGAGI (reference sequence). Trimming pared 10 bases from V and 6 bases from J, leaving 21 bases between. CDR3 length equals 14 residues. CDR3 DNA sequence: TGTGCCACCACCAGTAGGCCCCCGGGGGATGGCTACACCTTC. It yields the protein CATTSRPPGDGYTF.

The chain is built from TRBV7-9 and TRBJ1-3; D is unresolved. Germline V lookup: CDR1 SEHNR, CDR2 FQNEAQ (reference sequence). The germline V and J ends were trimmed by 6 bases and 0 bases, with 6 bases remaining between them. The CDR3 runs 13 residues. Here the CDR3 reads CASRGASGNTIYF. CDR3 nucleotide sequence: TGTGCCAGCAGAGGAGCCTCTGGAAACACCATATATTTT.

J is TRBJ2-7 and V is TRBV2, with TRBD1 identical over 7 bases. J lost 2 bases, V lost 9 bases, and 4 bases had no gene match. This CDR3 contains 12 residues. Germline V gene sequence: CDR1 SNHLY, CDR2 FYNNEI. The CDR3 DNA follows: TGTGCCAGTGGACAGGTTCCCTACGAGCAGTACTTC. As protein: CASGQVPYEQYF.

The V gene is TRBV5-1, the J gene TRBJ1-1; no reliable D call. Trimming took 0 bases from V and 9 from J, leaving 15 bases between them. CDR1 SGHRS and CDR2 YFSETQ come from the germline V gene. The CDR3 runs 14 residues. The CDR3, as DNA: TGCGCCAGCAGCTTGGCCACGGGCGAGGGAAAAGCTTTCTTT. Translation: CASSLATGEGKAFF. Full variable domain (remainder filled in from reference TRBV5-1 and TRBJ1-1): KAGVTQTPRYLIKTRGQQVTLSCSPISGHRSVSWYQQTPGQGLQFLFEYFSETQRNKGNFPGRFSGRQFSNSRSEMNVSTLELGDSALYLCASSLATGEGKAFFGQGTRLTVV.

J is TRBJ2-7 and V is TRBV7-9; 9 positions match TRBD2. V gave up 6 bases and J gave up 1 base; unmatched junction bases: 4. The length of the CDR3 is 14 residues. Germline lookup yields CDR1 SEHNR and CDR2 FQNEAQ (reference sequence). CDR3 loop: CASSFTSGSYEQYF. The CDR3 bases are TGTGCCAGCAGTTTCACTAGCGGGTCCTACGAGCAGTACTTC.

V usage is TRBV5-1 and J usage is TRBJ2-3; 15 bases fit TRBD2. CDR1 and CDR2 (germline): SGHRS, YFSETQ. This CDR3 spans 17 amino acids. Germline trimming cut 4 bases from V and 4 bases from J; bases unmatched to any gene: 7. CDR3 DNA sequence: TGCGCCAGCAGCAGGGGACTAGCGGGAGGCTCCCCAGATACGCAGTATTTT. Protein sequence: CASSRGLAGGSPDTQYF.

The chain recombines TRBV28 with TRBJ1-5; no definite D call. CDR1 MDHEN and CDR2 SYDVKM come from the germline V gene. The CDR3 has 14 residues. Trimming shortened V by 2 bases and J by 6 bases, and 11 bases separated the two germline ends. CDR3: CASSLIWEGQPQHF. CDR3 DNA: TGTGCCAGCAGTTTAATTTGGGAGGGTCAGCCCCAGCATTTT.

DNA for the CDR3: TGTGCCAGCAGCGGGGGACAGGGGTACCAAGAGACCCAGTACTTC. Its translation: CASSGGQGYQETQYF. The chain links TRBV5-6 to TRBJ2-5; 10 nucleotides agree with TRBD1. The CDR3 loop spans 15 amino acids. Trimming cost V 4 bases and J 0 bases; bases outside gene matches: 3. Germline CDR1 and CDR2: SGHDT and YYEEEE.

This clone appeared once. For the CDR3, the DNA is TGCGCCAGCAGATGGGACAGGTCGGCCTATAATTCACCCCTCCACTTT. It specifies CASRWDRSAYNSPLHF. V usage is TRBV5-1 and J usage is TRBJ1-6, with 8 bases lining up with TRBD1. The germline gives CDR1 SGHRS, CDR2 YFSETQ. Trimming removed 5 bases from V and 2 bases from J; junction bases left unmatched: 6. The CDR3 runs 16 residues.

The V call is TRBV6-5, the J call TRBJ1-2, with D possibly matching TRBD1 (6 bases). CDR3 length equals 15 residues. CDR1 and CDR2 from the germline V gene are MNHEY and SVGAGI. The germline V and J ends were trimmed by 5 bases and 0 bases, with 13 bases remaining between them. The DNA of the CDR3 is TGTGCCAGCAGTATGGACAGACGAACTAACTATGGCTACACCTTC. Its protein product is CASSMDRRTNYGYTF.

This chain uses TRBV19 with TRBJ1-2, with 7 bases matching TRBD1. CDR1 LNHDA and CDR2 SQIVND come from the germline V gene (reference sequence). The V and J ends lost 8 bases and 2 bases, in that order; junction bases with no gene match: 5. The CDR3 length is 13 residues. This chain's CDR3 is CASHETGNYGYTF. CDR3 coding DNA: TGTGCCAGTCATGAGACAGGGAACTATGGCTACACCTTC.

The chain has TRBV6-5 and TRBJ1-2, with 8 bases identical to TRBD1. The CDR3 length is 12 residues. V was clipped by 6 bases and J by 6 bases; unmatched bases: 3. The germline CDR1 and CDR2 sequences are MNHEY and SVGAGI. CDR3 loop: CASRPRGHGYTF. CDR3 sequence (DNA): TGTGCCAGCAGACCCAGGGGGCATGGCTACACCTTC.

The chain is built from TRBV29-1 and TRBJ1-3; unclear D gene. There are 11 residues in the CDR3. The V end was cut by 8 bases, the J end by 2 bases, with 7 bases between. The germline V gene encodes CDR1 SQVTM and CDR2 ANQGSEA. This chain's CDR3 is CSSRAGNTIYF. Here the CDR3 DNA reads TGCAGCTCGAGGGCTGGAAACACCATATATTTT.

A note on this clone: The junction does not match germline at one end; this may be a read error. This chain connects TRBV7-9 to TRBJ2-4, with TRBD1 as a possible D gene (6 bases). The CDR3 loop spans 14 amino acids. The germline V gene has CDR1 SEHNR and CDR2 FQNEAQ (reference sequence). This CDR3 is CSSSYTTGSDIQYF. The DNA of the CDR3 is TGTTCCAGCAGCTATACGACAGGTTCCGACATTCAGTACTTC. Full variable domain (missing parts from reference TRBV7-9 and TRBJ2-4): DTGVSQNPRHKITKRGQNVTFRCDPISEHNRLYWYRQTLGQGPEFLTYFQNEAQLEKSRLLSDRFSAERPKGSFSTLEIQRTEQGDSAMYLCSSSYTTGSDIQYFGAGTRLSVL.

This chain joins TRBV4-2 and TRBJ2-3, with 8 bases lining up with TRBD2. Germline CDR1 LGHNA, CDR2 YNFKEQ. Trimming took 0 bases from V and 10 from J; bases not matched to a gene: 9. CDR3 length: 15 residues. The CDR3 is CASSQDIREGLPQYF. CDR3 nucleotide sequence: TGTGCCAGCAGCCAAGATATACGGGAGGGCCTTCCGCAGTATTTT.

The J gene is TRBJ2-1, the V gene TRBV10-3; 13 positions match TRBD2. V lost 8 bases to trimming and J lost 10 bases; unmatched junction nucleotides: 8. Per the germline V gene, CDR1 is ENHRY and CDR2 is SYGVKD. The CDR3 loop spans 14 amino acids. The CDR3: CAIGTSGGAEEQFF. Here the CDR3 DNA reads TGTGCCATCGGTACTAGCGGGGGGGCAGAGGAGCAGTTCTTC.